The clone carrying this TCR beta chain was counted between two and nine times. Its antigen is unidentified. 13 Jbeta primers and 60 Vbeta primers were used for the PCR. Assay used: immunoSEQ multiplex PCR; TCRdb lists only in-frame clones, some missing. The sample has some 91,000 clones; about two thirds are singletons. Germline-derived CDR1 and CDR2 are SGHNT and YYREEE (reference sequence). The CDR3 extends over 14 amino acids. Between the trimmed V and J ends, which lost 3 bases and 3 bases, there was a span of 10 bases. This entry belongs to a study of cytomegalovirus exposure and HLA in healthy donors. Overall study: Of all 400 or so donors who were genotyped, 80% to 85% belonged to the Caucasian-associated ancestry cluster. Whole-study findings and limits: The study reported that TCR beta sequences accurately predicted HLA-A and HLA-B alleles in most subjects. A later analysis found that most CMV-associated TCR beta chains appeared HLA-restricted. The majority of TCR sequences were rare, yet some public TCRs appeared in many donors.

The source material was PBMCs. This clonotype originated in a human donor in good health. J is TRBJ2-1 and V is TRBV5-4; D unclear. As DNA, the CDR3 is TGTGCCAGCAGCTCTTCAGGTTTCTACAATGAGCAGTTCTTC. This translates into CASSSSGFYNEQFF.